What follows are 18 T cell receptor beta chains derived from one specimen sequenced in a study of metastatic and nonmetastatic thyroid tumors (dated by TCRdb to 2018 to 2020). The receptor library was made with PCR. TCRdb lists the instrument as Illumina HiSeq 4000. The public sequencing data were trimmed at Q25 with fastp and processed into clonotypes with MiXCR by TCRdb, which kept only in-frame beta chains. The sample yields 4,000 or so clones; 36% were counted once. Of the sample, about half falls within the top ten clones. No patient had received any treatment before thyroid surgery. The sequenced material came from tumor tissue. The receptors come from a female donor with papillary thyroid cancer or a benign thyroid nodule (not recorded which). Some clones in this sample may be carry-over from other donors' samples.

V usage is TRBV5-1 and J usage is TRBJ2-5; no firm D call. CDR3 length equals 13 residues. Deletions cut 4 bases from V and 4 bases from J, with 11 bases between. Germline assignment: CDR1 SGHRS and CDR2 YFSETQ. Written as DNA, the CDR3 is TGCGCCAGCAGCCAGCCGGGCCGAGAGACCCAGTACTTC. Residues: CASSQPGRETQYF.

The V and J genes are TRBV5-1 and TRBJ2-5, with TRBD2 matching 12 bases. Germline values: CDR1 SGHRS, CDR2 YFSETQ. The CDR3 has 17 residues. After removal of 4 bases from V and 2 bases from J, the junction contained 9 bases not matched to a gene. The CDR3 reads CASSPTPGTSGQETQYF. CDR3 in DNA: TGCGCCAGCAGCCCGACGCCGGGGACTAGCGGGCAAGAGACCCAGTACTTC.

This clone has more than one count but fewer than ten. The chain is built from TRBV27 and TRBJ2-1; no firm D call. In germline, CDR1 is MNHEY, CDR2 SMNVEV (reference sequence). V lost 5 bases and J lost 8, with 13 bases in between. CDR3 size: 13 residues. For the CDR3, the DNA is TGTGCCAGCAGTCCAGGTAGCCACGATGAGCAGTTCTTC. Translated, it gives CASSPGSHDEQFF.

The chain uses TRBV7-2 and TRBJ1-1; TRBD1 might be the D (5 bases). Germline V gene sequence: CDR1 SGHTA, CDR2 FQGNSA. Trimming shortened V by 2 bases and J by 5 bases, and 15 bases separated the two germline ends. The CDR3 is made up of 15 amino acids. The CDR3: CASSLFSGGGTEAFF. The CDR3 DNA follows: TGTGCCAGCAGCTTATTCTCGGGGGGTGGGACTGAAGCTTTCTTT.

This clone was counted a few times. CDR3 sequence reads: CASSEAPSNQPQHF. The CDR3 DNA reads as TGTGCCAGCAGTGAGGCGCCAAGCAATCAGCCCCAGCATTTT. The gene calls are TRBV2 and TRBJ1-5; D is unresolved. V was cut by 3 bases and J by 1 base, with 7 bases left in between. The CDR3 covers 14 residues. CDR1 is SNHLY, CDR2 FYNNEI, per germline.

This chain joins TRBV2 and TRBJ1-1, with 7 bases lining up with TRBD1. J lost 11 bases, V lost 7 bases, and 13 bases had no gene match. Germline-derived CDR1 and CDR2 are SNHLY and FYNNEI. This CDR3 region has 13 residues. This CDR3 reads CASNRGPTGDAFF. CDR3 nucleotide sequence: TGTGCCAGCAACCGAGGGCCTACAGGGGACGCTTTCTTT.

This clone appeared a few times. The V gene is TRBV12-3 or TRBV12-4, the J gene TRBJ2-3; 7 bases line up with TRBD2. The CDR3 runs to 15 residues. Trimming removed 3 bases from V and 2 bases from J; junction bases left unmatched: 5. The CDR3 nucleotides read TGTGCCAGCAGTTTGCAGGGACTACCCACAGATACGCAGTATTTT. As protein: CASSLQGLPTDTQYF.

CDR3: CASSPQGPSGTQYF. CDR3 bases: TGTGCCAGCAGCCCTCAGGGCCCCAGTGGGACCCAGTACTTC. The V and J genes are TRBV7-2 and TRBJ2-5; a weak D match, TRBD1 (5 bases). Germline V gene sequence: CDR1 SGHTA, CDR2 FQGNSA. This CDR3 comprises 14 residues. V was pared by 5 bases and J by 7 bases, with 17 bases between.

J is TRBJ2-3 and V is TRBV15; unclear D gene. V gave up 1 base and J gave up 0 bases, with 11 bases separating them. The germline CDR1 and CDR2 sequences are LNHNV and YYDKDF (reference sequence). The CDR3 is 16 residues long. The CDR3: CATSRAPRPSTDTQYF. The CDR3 DNA is TGTGCCACCAGCAGAGCCCCGCGGCCTAGCACAGATACGCAGTATTTT.

In nucleotides, the CDR3 is TGTGCCACCAGACACCTCGGCGGGAGTACCGACACCGGGGAGCTGTTTTTT. Its protein is CATRHLGGSTDTGELFF. The chain employs TRBV15 and TRBJ2-2; 7 bases map to TRBD2. In germline, CDR1 is LNHNV, CDR2 YYDKDF (reference sequence). The CDR3 has 17 amino acids. With V trimmed by 6 bases and J by 3 bases, 13 bases remained unmatched.

This clone was picked up a small number of times. The chain couples TRBV19 to TRBJ2-3; weak D call: TRBD2 (6 bases). Looked up from germline, CDR1 is LNHDA and CDR2 is SQIVND (reference sequence). The V end was cut by 9 bases, the J end by 1 base, with 20 bases between. The CDR3 is 16 amino acids. The CDR3 sequence: CASKEGRARRTDTQYF. CDR3 bases: TGTGCCAGCAAGGAGGGCCGGGCCCGGCGCACAGATACGCAGTATTTT.

This clone is termed medium-sized. CDR3 sequence reads: CASSYVQATTSSYNSPLHF. The CDR3 DNA is TGTGCCAGCAGTTATGTGCAGGCGACCACGAGCTCCTATAATTCACCCCTCCACTTT. The chain links TRBV6-2 or TRBV6-3 to TRBJ1-6; no reliable D call. The CDR3 is made up of 19 amino acids. Between the trimmed V and J ends, which lost 3 bases and 0 bases, there was a span of 18 bases. From germline, CDR1 is MNHEY and CDR2 SVGEGT.

The V gene is TRBV7-9, the J gene TRBJ2-3, with D possibly being TRBD2 (5 bases). The V and J ends lost 0 bases and 6 bases respectively, with 10 bases between them. The V gene's germline CDR1 is SEHNR and CDR2 FQNEAQ (reference sequence). The CDR3 has 14 residues. As DNA, the CDR3 is TGTGCCAGCAGCTTAGCGTCCGGGGTGGATACGCAGTATTTT. The encoded protein is CASSLASGVDTQYF.

This clone was observed a few times. The chain is built from TRBV12-3 or TRBV12-4 and TRBJ1-5; D is ambiguous. The V end was cut by 4 bases, the J end by 4 bases, with 11 bases between. This CDR3 region has 14 residues. CDR3 DNA sequence: TGTGCCAGCAGTTCTACGGTTGCAAATCAGCCCCAGCATTTT. Its translation is CASSSTVANQPQHF.

The chain combines TRBV11-3 with TRBJ1-1, with 10 bases fitting TRBD1. The trim removed 1 base at V and 0 bases at J, leaving 14 bases unmatched. CDR1 is SGHNT and CDR2 is YENEEA in the germline V gene. The CDR3 spans 20 residues. In DNA, the CDR3 is TGTGCCAGCAGCTTAGGTGGCGGGACAGGGGAGGTTGGGCTGAACACTGAAGCTTTCTTT. Translated, it gives CASSLGGGTGEVGLNTEAFF.

This clone was seen only a few times. This chain connects TRBV6-1 to TRBJ2-7; no firm D call. V was pared by 1 base and J by 2 bases, with 18 bases between. This CDR3 has 17 residues. The germline V gene encodes CDR1 MNHNS and CDR2 SASEGT. CDR3 in amino acids: CASSEGVSVFGTYEQYF. The DNA for the CDR3 is TGTGCCAGCAGTGAAGGGGTTTCGGTGTTTGGAACCTACGAGCAGTACTTC.

DNA for the CDR3: TGTGCCAGCAGCCTACGGACAGGGGATGTAAACACCATATATTTT. Translation gives CASSLRTGDVNTIYF. The chain has TRBV9 and TRBJ1-3; 9 positions match TRBD1. V shed 4 bases, J shed 6 bases, and the junction held 8 bases outside the gene matches. Germline CDR1 reads SGDLS; CDR2 reads YYNGEE. The CDR3 is 15 amino acids.

The chain carries TRBV6-1 and TRBJ2-7, with D perhaps TRBD1 (7 bases). Germline V gives CDR1 MNHNS, CDR2 SASEGT. The V and J ends lost 7 bases and 3 bases respectively, with 19 bases between them. This CDR3 region has 15 residues. The CDR3 region is CASKRERGPFYEQYF. The CDR3 DNA reads as TGTGCCAGCAAACGGGAGAGGGGGCCGTTCTACGAGCAGTACTTC.